This paragraph reports one TCR beta chain. Data came from immunoSEQ multiplex PCR; TCRdb stores just in-frame clones and leaves some out. The sample yields 130,000 or so clones, 88% seen once. V was pared by 2 bases and J by 2 bases, with 6 bases between. There are 13 residues in the CDR3. Germline V gene data show CDR1 as LNHDA and CDR2 as SQIVND (reference sequence). Time point defined: baseline pretreatment blood. Documented treatment: 15 Gy SBRT to primary tumor, nephrectomy 4 weeks later. These data are taken from a study of radiation and T cells in renal cell carcinoma. This sample comprised blood, obtained from a patient whose treatment included radiotherapy and nephrectomy. This sequence was found in a woman aged 50 to 60 with renal cell carcinoma. The chain couples TRBV19 to TRBJ1-1; D unclear. The CDR3 is CASSIMPNTEAFF. The DNA of the CDR3 is TGTGCCAGTAGTATAATGCCAAACACTGAAGCTTTCTTT.